This TCR beta chain was documented in a study of tissue T cells after allogeneic stem cell transplantation. Study-wide points: Anatomically similar tissues had similar TCR repertoires within each patient.

Comment on this clone: Its target is unknown. The listed genes are named as in mouse. The CDR3 is cut off 1 residue early in the read; its end comes from the germline J gene.

Time point: mouse harvest day 7 after allogeneic transplant. Mouse grafts combined 10^7 T-cell-depleted bone marrow cells with 10^6 splenic CD5+ T cells. Tissues came from B6→BALB/c major-mismatch GVHD mice at day 7 or 14. Trimming cost V 4 bases and J 1 base, with 7 bases left between them. The germline V gene has CDR1 KGHPV and CDR2 FQNQEV (reference sequence). The CDR3 totals 13 residues. Survey-depth TCRbeta CDR3 sequencing reported V/J genes and productive frequencies. TCRdb keeps only in-frame clones here, not all; method: immunoSEQ multiplex PCR. The profile covers around 1,800 clones, with approximately 59% appearing a single time and approximately 12% taken by the ten largest.

The sequence was collected from a female BALB/c mouse given C57BL/6 T cells with graft-versus-host disease after an allogeneic hematopoietic cell transplant. This sequence joins TRBV26 and TRBJ1-2; no clear D. Input material: liver tissue. The DNA read from the CDR3 is TGTGCCAGCAGTCGTCGGGGAAACTCCGACTACACC. Translated, it gives CASSRRGNSDYT. The whole CDR3 reads CASSRRGNSDYTF.